The present T cell receptor (beta chain) was sequenced within a study of tumor-infiltrating lymphocytes in primary liver carcinoma. About the study: Per sample, productive TCRbeta reads numbered roughly 3.65 to 7.13 million, similar across tissue types.

The CDR3 extends over 13 amino acids. Looked up from germline, CDR1 is SQVTM and CDR2 is ANQGSEA. The V and J ends lost 4 bases and 11 bases, in that order; junction bases with no gene match: 13. Findings and limits, study-wide: Tumor region pairs overlapped more than did tumor-adjacent and tumor-blood pairs.

A word on this clonotype: The antigen is not known.

Synthesis of TCR beta cDNA was carried out from 500 ng total RNA with a constant-region primer. Researchers made the TCR beta libraries by running three nested multiplex PCR rounds with slightly modified ARM-PCR. In the first two PCR rounds, TRBV1-TRBV30 forward primers were paired with a C-beta reverse primer, and each round lasted roughly 9 cycles. MiXCR was run by TCRdb on the multiplex PCR reads, yielding one entry per CDR3 protein. The data contain about 70,000 distinct CDR3 sequences, about 70% of them seen just once; the ten biggest clones take up around a quarter. Unsorted bulk tissue of roughly 20-31 mg yielded co-extracted RNA and DNA. Patients in the cohort were treatment-naive and living with chronic HBV infection.

This receptor was obtained from a man aged 40-50 years with primary liver carcinoma and hepatitis B virus infection. Sequenced sample: liver tumor tissue from sampling region 4. Regarding subset: tumor region T4, right-lateral pole. V is TRBV29-1 and J is TRBJ2-5, with TRBD2 identical over 7 bases. The chain's CDR3 is CSVGGRAAVTQYF. The CDR3 nucleotides read TGCAGCGTTGGTGGGAGGGCCGCGGTGACACAGTACTTC.